This T cell receptor (beta chain) derives from a study of blood T cell repertoires in COVID-19. Clones were read by immunoSEQ multiplex PCR, and TCRdb kept only the in-frame ones, dropping some. Counted here are 250,000 or so clones, approximately 87% occurring once; the ten biggest clones make up roughly 5.8%. This CDR3 comprises 15 residues. Germline V lookup: CDR1 MNHEY, CDR2 SVGEGT. V lost 5 bases and J 3 bases, leaving 11 bases between the germline ends. The sample taken for sequencing was peripheral blood. The chain joins TRBV6-2 or TRBV6-3 to TRBJ2-6; D is perhaps TRBD2 (5 bases). This receptor was identified in a man aged 60 to 69 with acute or convalescent COVID-19. CDR3 DNA: TGTGCCAGCAGTAATCCCGGGGTTGGGGCCAACGTCCTGACTTTC. This sequence encodes CASSNPGVGANVLTF.